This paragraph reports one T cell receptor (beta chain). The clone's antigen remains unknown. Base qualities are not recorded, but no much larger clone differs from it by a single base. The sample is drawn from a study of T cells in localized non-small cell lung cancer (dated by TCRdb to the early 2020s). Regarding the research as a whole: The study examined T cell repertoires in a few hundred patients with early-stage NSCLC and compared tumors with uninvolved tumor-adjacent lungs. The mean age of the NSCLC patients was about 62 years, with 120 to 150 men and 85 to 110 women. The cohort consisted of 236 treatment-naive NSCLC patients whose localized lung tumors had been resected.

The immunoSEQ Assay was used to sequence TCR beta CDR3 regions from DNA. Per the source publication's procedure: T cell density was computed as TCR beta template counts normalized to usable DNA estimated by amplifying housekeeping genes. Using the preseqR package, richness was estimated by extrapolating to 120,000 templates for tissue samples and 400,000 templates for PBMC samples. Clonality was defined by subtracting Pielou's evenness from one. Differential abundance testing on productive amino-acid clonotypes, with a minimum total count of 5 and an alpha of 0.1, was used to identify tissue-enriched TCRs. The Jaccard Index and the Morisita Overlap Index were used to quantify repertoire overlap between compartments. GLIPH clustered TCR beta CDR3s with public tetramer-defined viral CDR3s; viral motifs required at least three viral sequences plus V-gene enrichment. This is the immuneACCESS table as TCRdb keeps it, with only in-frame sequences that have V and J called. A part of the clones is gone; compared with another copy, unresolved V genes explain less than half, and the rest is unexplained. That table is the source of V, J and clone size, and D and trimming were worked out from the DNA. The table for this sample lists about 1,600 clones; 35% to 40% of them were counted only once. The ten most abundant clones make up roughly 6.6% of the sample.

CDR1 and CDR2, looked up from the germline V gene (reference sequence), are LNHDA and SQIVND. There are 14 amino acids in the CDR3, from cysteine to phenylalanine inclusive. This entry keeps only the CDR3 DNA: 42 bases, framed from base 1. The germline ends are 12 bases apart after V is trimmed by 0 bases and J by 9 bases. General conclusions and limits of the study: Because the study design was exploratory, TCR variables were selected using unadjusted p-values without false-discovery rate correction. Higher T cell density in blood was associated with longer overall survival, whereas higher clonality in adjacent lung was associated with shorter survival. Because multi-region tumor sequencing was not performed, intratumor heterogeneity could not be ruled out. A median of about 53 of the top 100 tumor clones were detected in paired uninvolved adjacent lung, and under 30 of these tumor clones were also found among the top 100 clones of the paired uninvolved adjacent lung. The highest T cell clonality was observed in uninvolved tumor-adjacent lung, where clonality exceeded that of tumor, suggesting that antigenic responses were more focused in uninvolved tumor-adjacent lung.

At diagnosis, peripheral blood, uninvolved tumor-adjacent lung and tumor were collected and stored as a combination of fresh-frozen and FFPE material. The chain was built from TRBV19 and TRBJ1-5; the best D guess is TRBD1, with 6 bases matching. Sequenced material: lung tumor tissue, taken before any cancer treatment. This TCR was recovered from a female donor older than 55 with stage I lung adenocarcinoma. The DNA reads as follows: TGTGCCAGTAGTATAGAACGGGGGCCAAGGCCCCAGCATTTT. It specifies CASSIERGPRPQHF.